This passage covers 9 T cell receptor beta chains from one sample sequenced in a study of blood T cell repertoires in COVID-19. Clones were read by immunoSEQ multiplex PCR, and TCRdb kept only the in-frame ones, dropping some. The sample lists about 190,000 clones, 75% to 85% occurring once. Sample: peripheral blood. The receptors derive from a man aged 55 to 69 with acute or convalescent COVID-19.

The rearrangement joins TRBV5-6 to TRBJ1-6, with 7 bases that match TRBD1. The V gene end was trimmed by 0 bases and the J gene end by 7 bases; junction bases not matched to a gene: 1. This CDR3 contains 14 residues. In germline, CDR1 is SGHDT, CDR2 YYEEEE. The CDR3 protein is CASSLAGGNSPLHF. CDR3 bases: TGTGCCAGCAGCTTGGCAGGGGGGAATTCACCCCTCCACTTT.

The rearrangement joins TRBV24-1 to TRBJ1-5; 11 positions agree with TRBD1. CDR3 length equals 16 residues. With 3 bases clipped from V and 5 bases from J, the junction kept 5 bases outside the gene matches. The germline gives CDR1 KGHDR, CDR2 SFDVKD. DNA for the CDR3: TGTGCCACCAGTGATGCGGGGACAGGGGGGGATCAGCCCCAGCATTTT. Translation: CATSDAGTGGDQPQHF.

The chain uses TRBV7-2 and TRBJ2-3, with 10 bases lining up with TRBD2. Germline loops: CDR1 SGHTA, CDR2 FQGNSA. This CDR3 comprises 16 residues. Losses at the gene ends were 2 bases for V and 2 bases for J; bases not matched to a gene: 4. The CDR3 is CASSLSSGGITDTQYF. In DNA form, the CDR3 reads TGTGCCAGCAGCTTAAGTAGCGGGGGGATCACAGATACGCAGTATTTT.

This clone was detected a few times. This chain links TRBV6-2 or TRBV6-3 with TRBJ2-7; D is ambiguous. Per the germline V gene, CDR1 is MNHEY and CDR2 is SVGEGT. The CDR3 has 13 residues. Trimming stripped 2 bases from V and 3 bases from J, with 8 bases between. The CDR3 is CASSYPPNYEQYF. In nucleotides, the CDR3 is TGTGCCAGCAGTTACCCCCCTAACTACGAGCAGTACTTC.

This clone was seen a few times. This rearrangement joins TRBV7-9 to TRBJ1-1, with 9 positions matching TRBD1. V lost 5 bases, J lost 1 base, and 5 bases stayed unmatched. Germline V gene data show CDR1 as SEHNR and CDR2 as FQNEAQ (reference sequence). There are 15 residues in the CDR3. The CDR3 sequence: CASSAWTGENTEAFF. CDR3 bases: TGTGCCAGCAGCGCTTGGACAGGGGAGAACACTGAAGCTTTCTTT.

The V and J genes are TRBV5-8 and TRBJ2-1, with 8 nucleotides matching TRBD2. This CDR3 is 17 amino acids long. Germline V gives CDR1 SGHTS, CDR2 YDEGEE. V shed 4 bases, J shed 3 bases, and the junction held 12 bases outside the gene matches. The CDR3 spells CASSPGVGRAFYNEQFF. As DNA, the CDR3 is TGTGCCAGCAGCCCGGGGGTCGGGAGGGCTTTCTACAATGAGCAGTTCTTC.

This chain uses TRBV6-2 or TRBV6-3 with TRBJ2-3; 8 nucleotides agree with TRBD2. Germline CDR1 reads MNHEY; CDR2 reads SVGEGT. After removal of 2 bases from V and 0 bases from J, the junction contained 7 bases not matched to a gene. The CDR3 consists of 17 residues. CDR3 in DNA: TGTGCCAGCAGTTACACGGTTAGCGGGACCAGCACAGATACGCAGTATTTT. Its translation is CASSYTVSGTSTDTQYF.

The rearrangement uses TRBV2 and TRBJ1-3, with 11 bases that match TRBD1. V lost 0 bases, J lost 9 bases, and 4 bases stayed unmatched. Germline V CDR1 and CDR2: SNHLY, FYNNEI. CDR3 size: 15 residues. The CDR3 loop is CASSEARTGGITIYF. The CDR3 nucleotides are TGTGCCAGCAGTGAAGCCCGGACAGGGGGCATCACCATATATTTT.

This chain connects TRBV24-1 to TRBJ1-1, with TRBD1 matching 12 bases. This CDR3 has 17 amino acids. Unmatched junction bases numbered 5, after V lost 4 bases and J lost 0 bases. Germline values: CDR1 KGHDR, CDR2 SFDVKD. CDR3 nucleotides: TGTGCCACCAGTGACTCGGGACAGGGGGCGGTGAACACTGAAGCTTTCTTT. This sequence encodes CATSDSGQGAVNTEAFF.